One sample yielded the 8 T cell receptor beta chains listed below, sequenced in a study of blood T cell repertoires in COVID-19. Sequencing used immunoSEQ multiplex PCR; TCRdb keeps in-frame clones, though not all of them. The data hold about 74,000 clones, with roughly 86% observed a single time. The sequenced material came from peripheral blood. The receptors stem from a man between 65 and 85 years old with acute or convalescent COVID-19.

This clone was detected a few times. This chain connects TRBV13 to TRBJ2-1, with 7 bases fitting TRBD1. The CDR3 contains 15 residues. Trimming took 0 bases from V and 10 from J; bases not matched to a gene: 9. Germline V lookup: CDR1 PRHDT, CDR2 FYEKMQ (reference sequence). The CDR3 is CASSLGDRDLGEQFF. In DNA, the CDR3 is TGTGCCAGCAGCTTAGGCGACAGGGATTTGGGCGAGCAGTTCTTC.

In this sample, this clone turned up a few times. The chain carries TRBV10-3 and TRBJ2-3; 15 nucleotides line up with TRBD2. Germline lookup yields CDR1 ENHRY and CDR2 SYGVKD. The V and J ends lost 1 base and 5 bases, in that order; junction bases with no gene match: 1. CDR3 size: 16 residues. The CDR3 nucleotides are TGTGCCATCAGTGAGTGGACTAGCGGGGGGGGAGATACGCAGTATTTT. This codes for CAISEWTSGGGDTQYF.

The chain carries TRBV5-1 and TRBJ2-5; 7 nucleotides align to TRBD2. Germline CDR1 SGHRS, CDR2 YFSETQ. Trimming took 2 bases from V and 4 from J; bases not matched to a gene: 11. This CDR3 region has 16 residues. The chain's CDR3 is CASSLERREKGETQYF. CDR3 nucleotide sequence: TGCGCCAGCAGCTTAGAGCGGCGGGAGAAGGGAGAGACCCAGTACTTC.

V and J are TRBV11-2 and TRBJ2-3; D is ambiguous. Germline lookup yields CDR1 SGHAT and CDR2 FQNNGV. CDR3 length: 14 amino acids. The V end lost 3 bases, the J end lost 1 base, and 8 bases lay between the germline ends. The CDR3 DNA is TGTGCCAGCAGCTTGGGCTGGGGCACAGATACGCAGTATTTT. It encodes CASSLGWGTDTQYF.

This sequence joins TRBV7-8 and TRBJ2-3; TRBD2 aligns across 9 bases. The CDR3 consists of 17 residues. After removal of 5 bases from V and 2 bases from J, the junction contained 11 bases not matched to a gene. The germline CDR1 and CDR2 sequences are SGHVS and FQNEAQ. The CDR3 region has the DNA TGTGCCAGCAGCAGTCGTATAGCGGGAGCACTCACAGATACGCAGTATTTT. This encodes CASSSRIAGALTDTQYF.

The J gene is TRBJ1-2, the V gene TRBV18; D uncertain. V lost 3 bases, J lost 1 base, and 15 bases lay in between. Per the germline V gene, CDR1 is KGHSH and CDR2 is LQKENI. This CDR3 spans 16 amino acids. CDR3 amino acids: CASSPLSSYLNYGYTF. CDR3 sequence (DNA): TGTGCCAGCTCACCTCTTTCCTCCTATCTTAACTATGGCTACACCTTC.

Only one count was recorded for this clone. The chain has TRBV12-3 or TRBV12-4 and TRBJ1-6; TRBD1 is a possible D gene (5 bases). The CDR3 contains 13 residues. V was clipped by 3 bases and J by 10 bases, with 10 bases between them. The CDR3 nucleotides read TGTGCCAGCAGTTTGGCAGGGCGATCACCCCTCCACTTT. Its translation is CASSLAGRSPLHF.

The chain is built from TRBV28 and TRBJ1-1, with a tentative D call TRBD1 (6 bases). Trimming removed 3 bases from V and 0 bases from J, with 8 bases in between. In germline, CDR1 is MDHEN, CDR2 SYDVKM. The CDR3 consists of 14 residues. CDR3 in DNA: TGTGCCAGCAGTTTGGGGGGGCTGAACACTGAAGCTTTCTTT. It specifies CASSLGGLNTEAFF. The full variable domain, completed using reference TRBV28 and TRBJ1-1, is DVKVTQSSRYLVKRTGEKVFLECVQDMDHENMFWYRQDPGLGLRLIYFSYDVKMKEKGDIPEGYSVSREKKERFSLILESASTNQTSMYLCASSLGGLNTEAFFGQGTRLTVV.